What follows are 15 T cell receptor beta chains derived from one specimen sequenced in a study of blood T cell repertoires in COVID-19. Using immunoSEQ multiplex PCR, the repertoire was profiled, and TCRdb retains in-frame clones only, with some absent. This table has about 80,000 clones, more than 70% appearing once. Sequenced: peripheral blood. These receptors all come from an older man with active or convalescent COVID-19.

The genes are TRBV3-1 (or the pseudogene TRBV3-2) and TRBJ1-3; D gene ambiguous. Trimming shortened V by 6 bases and J by 0 bases, and 6 bases separated the two germline ends. The CDR3 is made up of 13 amino acids. Germline CDR1 is LGHDT and CDR2 is YNNKEL (reference sequence). The CDR3: CASSPHSGNTIYF. As DNA, the CDR3 is TGTGCCAGCAGTCCCCACTCTGGAAACACCATATATTTT.

The chain carries TRBV7-2 and TRBJ2-5; the D is unclear. V was cut by 5 bases and J by 3 bases, with 10 bases left in between. The CDR3 loop spans 13 amino acids. The germline CDR1 and CDR2 sequences are SGHTA and FQGNSA. The CDR3 sequence: CASSTDWEETQYF. The CDR3 nucleotides are TGTGCCAGCAGCACCGACTGGGAAGAGACCCAGTACTTC. Using reference TRBV7-2 and TRBJ2-5 for the parts outside the CDR3, the full variable domain is GAGVSQSPSNKVTEKGKDVELRCDPISGHTALYWYRQSLGQGLEFLIYFQGNSAPDKSGLPSDRFSAERTGGSVSTLTIQRTQQEDSAVYLCASSTDWEETQYFGPGTRLLVL.

The sample holds a few counts of this clone. The V call is TRBV28, the J call TRBJ1-2, with TRBD1 as a possible D gene (5 bases). This CDR3 region has 16 residues. Germline V gene data show CDR1 as MDHEN and CDR2 as SYDVKM. V was pared by 3 bases and J by 3 bases, with 17 bases between. This CDR3 reads CASSFVWGHSDYGYTF. The CDR3 DNA sequence: TGTGCCAGCAGTTTCGTGTGGGGCCACTCAGACTATGGCTACACCTTC.

V usage is TRBV24-1 and J usage is TRBJ1-2; TRBD1 is a possible D gene (6 bases). This CDR3 region has 14 residues. V gave up 4 bases and J gave up 0 bases, with 8 bases separating them. CDR1 KGHDR and CDR2 SFDVKD come from the germline V gene. The CDR3: CATSEQGTNYGYTF. The CDR3, as DNA: TGTGCCACCAGTGAACAGGGAACTAACTATGGCTACACCTTC.

V gene TRBV12-3 or TRBV12-4 combines with J gene TRBJ1-2; no definite D call. With 3 bases removed from V and 6 bases from J, the gap between germline ends came to 8 bases. The CDR3 runs to 12 residues. The CDR3 DNA sequence: TGTGCCAGCAGTTTCGCGGTGAATGGCTACACCTTC. It encodes CASSFAVNGYTF.

This clone has more than one count but fewer than ten. The genes are TRBV10-1 and TRBJ2-7, with a possible D match to TRBD1 (7 bases). Trimming left V 2 bases short and J 2 bases short, with 16 bases between. Germline CDR1 WNHNN, CDR2 SYGVQD (reference sequence). The CDR3 loop spans 16 amino acids. CDR3 protein: CASSEGLGRGAYEQYF. The DNA for the CDR3 is TGCGCCAGCAGTGAGGGGCTCGGCAGGGGGGCCTACGAGCAGTACTTC.

This clone has ten or more counts. V and J are TRBV4-2 and TRBJ2-5; the match to TRBD2 covers 10 bases. Germline-derived CDR1 and CDR2 are LGHNA and YNFKEQ. V was clipped by 0 bases and J by 2 bases; unmatched bases: 6. The CDR3 loop spans 17 amino acids. This CDR3 is CASSQDRTSGKQETQYF. CDR3 coding DNA: TGTGCCAGCAGCCAAGATCGAACTAGCGGGAAACAAGAGACCCAGTACTTC.

The chain links TRBV30 to TRBJ1-1; 9 positions agree with TRBD1. V lost 4 bases and J lost 5; bases outside the gene matches: 8. Germline values: CDR1 GTSNPN, CDR2 SVGIG (reference sequence). The CDR3 loop spans 14 amino acids. CDR3 nucleotides: TGTGCCTGGATTCGGGACAGGGCTCAGACTGAAGCTTTCTTT. Translating gives CAWIRDRAQTEAFF.

The chain couples TRBV24-1 to TRBJ2-1, with TRBD1 as a possible D gene (6 bases). Per the germline V gene, CDR1 is KGHDR and CDR2 is SFDVKD. V was cut by 3 bases and J by 10 bases, with 18 bases left in between. The CDR3 is made up of 15 amino acids. The CDR3 sequence is CATSDPIRTVKEQFF. CDR3 bases: TGTGCCACCAGTGATCCCATTCGGACAGTGAAAGAGCAGTTCTTC.

The chain carries TRBV2 and TRBJ1-5; 9 positions agree with TRBD1. CDR1 and CDR2 from the germline V gene are SNHLY and FYNNEI. This CDR3 spans 15 amino acids. V dropped 3 bases and J dropped 5; count of bases not matched to a gene: 5. For the CDR3, the DNA is TGTGCCAGCAGTGATGGGACAGGGCAGGATCAGCCCCAGCATTTT. It codes for CASSDGTGQDQPQHF.

The chain couples TRBV6-5 to TRBJ1-3, with TRBD1 identical over 7 bases. This CDR3 comprises 15 residues. J lost 0 bases, V lost 4 bases, and 3 bases had no gene match. Germline-derived CDR1 and CDR2 are MNHEY and SVGAGI. The CDR3 loop reads CASSSDRSSGNTIYF. CDR3 nucleotide sequence: TGTGCCAGCAGTTCGGACAGGAGCTCTGGAAACACCATATATTTT.

The rearrangement joins TRBV10-3 to TRBJ2-3; 7 bases match TRBD1. Germline trimming cut 7 bases from V and 1 base from J; bases unmatched to any gene: 5. CDR3 length: 14 amino acids. CDR1 and CDR2 (germline): ENHRY, SYGVKD. This CDR3 reads CAINAGTGTDTQYF. CDR3 coding DNA: TGTGCCATCAACGCCGGGACAGGCACAGATACGCAGTATTTT.

V and J are TRBV7-2 and TRBJ2-7; a weak D match, TRBD1 (6 bases). The V gene lost 4 bases and the J gene lost 5 bases, with 15 bases spanning the gap. The CDR3 length is 14 residues. Germline CDR1 is SGHTA and CDR2 is FQGNSA. CDR3 residues: CASSYYRALNEQYF. CDR3 in DNA: TGTGCCAGCAGCTATTACAGGGCTCTCAACGAGCAGTACTTC.

V and J are TRBV2 and TRBJ1-2, with 10 bases that match TRBD1. The CDR3 is 14 residues long. Trimming at V came to 5 bases and at J to 1 base, leaving 1 base not matched to a gene. The germline V gene has CDR1 SNHLY and CDR2 FYNNEI. The CDR3 here is CASSWTGGNYGYTF. CDR3 coding DNA: TGTGCCAGCAGTTGGACAGGGGGTAACTATGGCTACACCTTC.

The chain is built from TRBV18 and TRBJ1-2; D is possibly TRBD1 (6 bases). The V and J ends lost 2 bases and 7 bases respectively, with 17 bases between them. CDR3 length equals 15 residues. CDR1 and CDR2 (germline): KGHSH, LQKENI. CDR3 bases: TGTGCCAGCTCACCAATCAGGGGCTCGTATTCTGGCTACACCTTC. Its translation is CASSPIRGSYSGYTF.